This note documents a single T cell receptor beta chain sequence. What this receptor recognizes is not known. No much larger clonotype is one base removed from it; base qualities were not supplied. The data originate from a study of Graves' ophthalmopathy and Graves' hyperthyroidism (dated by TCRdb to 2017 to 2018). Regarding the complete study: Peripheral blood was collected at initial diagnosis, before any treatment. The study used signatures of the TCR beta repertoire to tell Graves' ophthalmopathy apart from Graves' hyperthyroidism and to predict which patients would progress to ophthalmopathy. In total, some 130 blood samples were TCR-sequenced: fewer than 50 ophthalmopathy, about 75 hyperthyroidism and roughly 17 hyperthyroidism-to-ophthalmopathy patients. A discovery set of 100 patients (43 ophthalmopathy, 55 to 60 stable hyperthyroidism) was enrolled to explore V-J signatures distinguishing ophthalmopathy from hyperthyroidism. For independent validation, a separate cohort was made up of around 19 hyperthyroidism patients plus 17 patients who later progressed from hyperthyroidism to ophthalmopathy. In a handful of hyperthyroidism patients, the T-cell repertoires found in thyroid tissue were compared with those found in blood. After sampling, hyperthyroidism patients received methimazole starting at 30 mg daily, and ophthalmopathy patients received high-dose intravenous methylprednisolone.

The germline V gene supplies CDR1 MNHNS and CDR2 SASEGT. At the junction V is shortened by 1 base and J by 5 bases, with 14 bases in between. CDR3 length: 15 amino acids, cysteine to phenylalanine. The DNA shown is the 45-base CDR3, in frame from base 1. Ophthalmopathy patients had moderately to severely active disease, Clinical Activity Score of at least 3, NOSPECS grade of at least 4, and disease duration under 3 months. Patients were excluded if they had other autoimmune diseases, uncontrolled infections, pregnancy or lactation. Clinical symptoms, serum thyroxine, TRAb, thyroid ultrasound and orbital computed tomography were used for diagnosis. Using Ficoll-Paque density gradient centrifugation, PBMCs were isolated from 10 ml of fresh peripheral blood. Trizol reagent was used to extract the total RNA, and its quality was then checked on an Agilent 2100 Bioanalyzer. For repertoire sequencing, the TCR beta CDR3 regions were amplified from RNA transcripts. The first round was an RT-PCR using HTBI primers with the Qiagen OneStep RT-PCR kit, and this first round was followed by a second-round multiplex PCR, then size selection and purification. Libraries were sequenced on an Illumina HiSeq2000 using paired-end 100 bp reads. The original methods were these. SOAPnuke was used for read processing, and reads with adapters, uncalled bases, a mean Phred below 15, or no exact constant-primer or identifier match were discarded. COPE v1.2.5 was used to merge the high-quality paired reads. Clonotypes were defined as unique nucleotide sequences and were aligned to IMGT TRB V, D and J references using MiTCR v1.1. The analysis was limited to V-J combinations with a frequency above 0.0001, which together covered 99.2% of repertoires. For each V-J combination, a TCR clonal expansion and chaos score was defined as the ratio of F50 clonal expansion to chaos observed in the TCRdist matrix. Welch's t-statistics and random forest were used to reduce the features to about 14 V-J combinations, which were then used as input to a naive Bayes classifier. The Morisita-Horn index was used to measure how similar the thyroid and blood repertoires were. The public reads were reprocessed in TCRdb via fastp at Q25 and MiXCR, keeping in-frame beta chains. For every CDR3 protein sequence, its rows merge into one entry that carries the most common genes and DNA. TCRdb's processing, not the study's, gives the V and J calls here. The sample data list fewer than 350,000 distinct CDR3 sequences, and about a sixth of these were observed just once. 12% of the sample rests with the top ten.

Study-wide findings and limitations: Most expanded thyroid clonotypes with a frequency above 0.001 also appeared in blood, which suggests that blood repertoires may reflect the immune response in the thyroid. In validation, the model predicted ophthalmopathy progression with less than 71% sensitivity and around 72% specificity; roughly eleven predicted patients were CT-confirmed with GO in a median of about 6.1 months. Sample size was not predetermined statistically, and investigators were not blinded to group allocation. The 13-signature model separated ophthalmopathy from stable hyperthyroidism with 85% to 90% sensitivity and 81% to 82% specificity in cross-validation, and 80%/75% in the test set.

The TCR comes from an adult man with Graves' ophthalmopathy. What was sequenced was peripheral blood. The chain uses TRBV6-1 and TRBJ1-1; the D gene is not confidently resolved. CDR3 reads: CASSEGSSGRTEAFF. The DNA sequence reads TGTGCCAGCAGTGAAGGGAGTAGTGGCAGAACTGAAGCTTTCTTT.